This T cell receptor (beta chain) was identified during a study of blood T cell repertoires in COVID-19. Study context: Italy, Spain and the United States were the sources of the convalescent and acute COVID-19 samples.

Generated by immunoSEQ multiplex PCR, the TCRdb table keeps only in-frame clones and is missing some. Of around 250,000 clones in the sample, roughly four fifths were seen once. The CDR3 has 14 amino acids. Looked up from germline, CDR1 is SEHNR and CDR2 is FQNEAQ (reference sequence). Trimming left V 5 bases short and J 10 bases short, with 15 bases between. Sequencing used peripheral blood. The TCR originated in a woman aged 80 or over with acute or convalescent COVID-19. The gene calls are TRBV7-9 and TRBJ1-6, with TRBD1 as a possible D gene (5 bases). CDR3 in DNA: TGTGCCAGCAGCCAAGACAGCCTAGGGTCACCCCTCCACTTT. As protein: CASSQDSLGSPLHF.